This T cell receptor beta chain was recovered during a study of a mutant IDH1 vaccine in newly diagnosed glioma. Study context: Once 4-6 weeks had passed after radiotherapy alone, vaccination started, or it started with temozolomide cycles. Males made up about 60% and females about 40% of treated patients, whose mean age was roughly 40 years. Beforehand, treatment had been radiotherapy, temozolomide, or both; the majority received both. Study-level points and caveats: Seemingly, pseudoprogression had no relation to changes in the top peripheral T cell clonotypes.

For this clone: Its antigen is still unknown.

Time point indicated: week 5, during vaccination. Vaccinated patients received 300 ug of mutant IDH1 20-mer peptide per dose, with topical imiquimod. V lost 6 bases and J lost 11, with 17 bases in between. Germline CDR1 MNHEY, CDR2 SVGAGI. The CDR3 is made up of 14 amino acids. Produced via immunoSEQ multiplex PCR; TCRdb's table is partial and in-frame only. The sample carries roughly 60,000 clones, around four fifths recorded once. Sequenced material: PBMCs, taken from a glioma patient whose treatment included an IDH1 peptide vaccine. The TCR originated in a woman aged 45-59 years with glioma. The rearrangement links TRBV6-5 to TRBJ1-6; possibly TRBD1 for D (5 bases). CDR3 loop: CASSDVGTHAPLHF. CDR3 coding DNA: TGTGCCAGCAGCGACGTGGGGACGCACGCACCCCTCCACTTT.